The source of this T cell receptor beta chain is a study of T cell repertoires in cytomegalovirus infection (dated by TCRdb to the late 2010s). In terms of the full investigation: Alongside well-studied HLA-B-restricted epitopes, the peptide stimulations were aimed at recently identified HLA-C-restricted CMV epitopes, whose presentation resists viral immunomodulation. Donor HLA type was relevant to the analysis, because carriage of CMV infection together with the matching HLA type was indicated by public TCR beta signatures.

To note about this clonotype: The antigen it recognizes is unknown. No per-base quality is available; no much larger clone lies one base away.

The V end gives up 5 bases and the J end 0 bases, leaving 4 bases in the junction not matched to a gene. Counted from cysteine to phenylalanine, this CDR3 has 15 amino acids. Left in the record is the CDR3 DNA by itself, 45 bases read in frame from the first base. In the germline V gene (reference sequence), CDR1 corresponds to SEHNR and CDR2 to FQNEAQ. Sequencing relied on an Illumina HiSeq 1500. TCRdb reanalyzed the raw reads on its own, using fastp at Q25 for trimming and MiXCR for clone calling, and kept in-frame beta chains. Identical CDR3 protein sequences are pooled into one entry, listed with their most common genes and DNA. The sample yields approximately 990,000 distinct CDR3 sequences; approximately 32% were counted once. About an eighth of the sample is in the top ten clones. The sample's treatment or condition label is to be understood as: in vitro stimulation with specific CMV peptide epitopes to enrich CMV-specific T cells.

Results and caveats for the whole study, not just this receptor: In both this cohort and an independent cohort of 350 or so donors, the cumulative frequency of public TCR beta family members distinguished carriers of CMV infection plus the relevant HLA type. In the ex vivo response, HLA-C-restricted CMV-specific TCR beta clonotypes were dominant, and in two of eight donors the single most frequent clonotype came from this HLA-C-restricted group.

The source is a human donor in good health (CMV status not recorded). Some clones in this sample may be carry-over from other donors' samples. The input for sequencing was cultured CD8+ T cells from PBMCs, taken from culture after CMV antigen stimulation. The rearrangement combines TRBV7-9 with TRBJ1-5, and 7 junction bases match TRBD1. At the DNA level, the sequence is TGTGCCAGCAGCGCAGGGGGTTATAGCAATCAGCCCCAGCATTTT. This gives the protein CASSAGGYSNQPQHF.